This entry features one T cell receptor beta chain sequence. No cognate antigen has been identified for it. No qualities accompany the bases; no much larger clone lies one base away. The data derive from a study of identical twins (dated by TCRdb to 2016 to 2017). For the wider study: To test whether fetal clonotypes persist, the study used deep sequencing on TCR alpha and beta repertoires from monozygotic twins, unrelated adults of various ages, and cord blood. To rule out contamination, replicate twin experiments were performed at different times with different library preparation protocols. Study-wide conclusions, independent of this receptor: Zero-insertion analyses could be partly confounded by invariant T cells such as MAIT and iNKT, although diverse VJ usage argued against such confounding for most clonotypes. Because the same donors could not be followed over many years, the conclusions depended on cross-sectional statistical analysis. Fewer insertions were carried by abundant cord blood beta clonotypes, a similar but weaker trend appeared in young adult naive repertoires, and no such trend appeared in memory repertoires. Compared with coincidental sharing between unrelated individuals, out-of-frame TCR alpha sequences shared between twins had an excess of sequences with low generation probability. A weaker excess of twin sharing was found in beta out-of-frame sequences because the signal-to-noise ratio was lowered by fewer shared sequences. In monozygotic twins, recombination models systematically underestimated out-of-frame TCR alpha sharing, but the models matched the sharing seen between unrelated individuals.

The CDR3 contains 15 residues, cysteine and phenylalanine counted. Only the CDR3 region is kept as DNA, spanning 45 bases read in frame from base 1. V is shortened by 1 base, J by 1 base, and the region joining them spans 10 bases. CDR1 SGHRS and CDR2 YFSETQ were looked up in the germline V gene. All donors were healthy Caucasians. Three pairs of female monozygotic twins, all aged roughly 18 to 30 years, made up the twin cohort. Peripheral blood mononuclear cells were the source from which RNA for the TCR libraries was isolated. The library relied on 5' RACE. Sequencing was carried out with an Illumina HiSeq 2000. A universal primer binding site was added through template switching, and the final cDNA carried a unique molecular identifier so that TCR cDNA molecules could be counted accurately. Specific primers in the conserved constant-segment region were used to synthesize first-strand cDNA for TCR alpha and beta chains. To control for contamination, every cDNA library carried two barcodes: a SMART-Mk sample barcode plus Illumina barcodes. Two successive PCR steps introduced TruSeq adapter sequences along with Illumina sample barcodes. The Illumina HiSeq platform was used with custom primers to sequence TCR alpha and beta cDNA libraries. The authors' analysis ran thus. Unique molecular identifiers were extracted from raw reads with MiGEC, and CDR3 positions were determined with MiXCR. For each individual, recombination models were inferred using an EM algorithm with the repgenHMM and IGoR tools. The tcR package in R was used for shared clonotype analysis, with sharing normalized by the product of cloneset sizes. Out-of-frame nonproductive sequences were analyzed to study raw recombination free of thymic and clonal selection effects. TCRdb trimmed the raw reads at Q25, called clones with MiXCR and kept productive beta chains. Each entry merges the rows of one CDR3 protein and shows their most common DNA and genes. The V and J calls shown here were made by TCRdb, not taken from the authors' results. The sample records a few hundred thousand distinct CDR3 sequences, 9.6% of which are singletons. Jointly, the top ten make up 2.5% to 3.5% of the sample.

Separately, the same data were catalogued under a study of yellow fever vaccine responses in identical twins. Reported in the second study: According to the authors, in identical twins the way T cells responded to vaccination appeared partly convergent and partly personalized. In identical twins, the study followed T cell clones that responded to the vaccine with precision.

This sequence originates from a woman aged 18-30 years in good health. The material sequenced was PBMCs. Rearrangement joined TRBV5-1 to TRBJ2-3; the D gene cannot be resolved reliably. The sequenced DNA: TGCGCCAGCAGCTTGAGGATCCCGGGCACAGATACGCAGTATTTT. Translated, it reads CASSLRIPGTDTQYF.